Sequencing of this T cell receptor (beta chain) was carried out in a study of metastatic and nonmetastatic thyroid tumors. Trimming shortened V by 5 bases and J by 3 bases, and 10 bases separated the two germline ends. The CDR3 loop spans 13 amino acids. Germline loops: CDR1 SGHTA, CDR2 FQGNSA. There were no patients who had received any treatment before thyroid surgery. TCRdb reanalyzed the PCR reads via MiXCR. The sample lists about 40,000 clones, about 10% occurring once. This clonotype was sampled from a female donor with papillary thyroid cancer or a benign thyroid nodule (not recorded which). Some clones in this sample may be carry-over from other donors' samples. Source material: blood. This sequence joins TRBV7-2 and TRBJ1-1; the D is unclear. The CDR3 sequence: CASSRRADTEAFF. Here the CDR3 DNA reads TGTGCCAGCAGCCGAAGAGCAGACACTGAAGCTTTCTTT. The whole variable domain, filled in from reference TRBV7-2 and TRBJ1-1, reads GAGVSQSPSNKVTEKGKDVELRCDPISGHTALYWYRQSLGQGLEFLIYFQGNSAPDKSGLPSDRFSAERTGGSVSTLTIQRTQQEDSAVYLCASSRRADTEAFFGQGTRLTVV.